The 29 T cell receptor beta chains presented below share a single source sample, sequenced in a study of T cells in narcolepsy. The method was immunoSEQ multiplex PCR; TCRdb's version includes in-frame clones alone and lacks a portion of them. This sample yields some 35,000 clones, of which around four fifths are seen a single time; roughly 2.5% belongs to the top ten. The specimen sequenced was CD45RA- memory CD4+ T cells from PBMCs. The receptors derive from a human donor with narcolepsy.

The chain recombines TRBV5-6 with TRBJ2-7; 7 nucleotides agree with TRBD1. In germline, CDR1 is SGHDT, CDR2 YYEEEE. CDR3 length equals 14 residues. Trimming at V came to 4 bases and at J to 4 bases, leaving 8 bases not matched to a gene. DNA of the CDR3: TGTGCCAGCAGCAAGACAGGGCTTGGTTACGAGCAGTACTTC. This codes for CASSKTGLGYEQYF.

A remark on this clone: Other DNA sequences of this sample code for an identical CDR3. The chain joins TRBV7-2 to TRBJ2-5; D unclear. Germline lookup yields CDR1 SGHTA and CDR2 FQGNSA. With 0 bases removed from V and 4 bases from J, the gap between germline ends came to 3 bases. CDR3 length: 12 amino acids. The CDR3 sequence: CASSLARETQYF. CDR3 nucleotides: TGTGCCAGCAGCTTAGCCAGAGAGACCCAGTACTTC.

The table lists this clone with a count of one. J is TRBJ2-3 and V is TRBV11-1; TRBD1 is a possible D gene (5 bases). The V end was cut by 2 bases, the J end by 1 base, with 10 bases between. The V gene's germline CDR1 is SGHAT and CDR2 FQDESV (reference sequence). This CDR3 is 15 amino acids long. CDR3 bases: TGTGCCAGCAGCTTACGCAGGGCCCGCACAGATACGCAGTATTTT. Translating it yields CASSLRRARTDTQYF.

The DNA for the CDR3 is TGTGCCAGCAGCCGGGGACTAGCGGGGGGCGTCGAGCAGTACTTC. Protein: CASSRGLAGGVEQYF. The J gene is TRBJ2-7, the V gene TRBV7-2; 15 bases align to TRBD2. Germline values: CDR1 SGHTA, CDR2 FQGNSA. The junction had 5 bases not matched to a gene; V was cut back by 5 bases and J by 6 bases. CDR3 length: 15 amino acids.

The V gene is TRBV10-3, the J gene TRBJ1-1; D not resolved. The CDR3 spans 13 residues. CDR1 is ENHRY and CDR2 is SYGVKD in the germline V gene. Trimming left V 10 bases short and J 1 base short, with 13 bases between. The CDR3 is CATLGGRNTEAFF. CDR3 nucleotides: TGTGCCACCTTGGGAGGGAGGAACACTGAAGCTTTCTTT.

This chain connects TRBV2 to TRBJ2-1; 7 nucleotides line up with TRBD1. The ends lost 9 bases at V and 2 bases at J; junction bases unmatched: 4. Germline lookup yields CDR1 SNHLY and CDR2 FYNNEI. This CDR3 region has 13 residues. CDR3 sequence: CASQTGPYNEQFF. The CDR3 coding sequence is TGTGCCAGTCAGACAGGGCCCTACAATGAGCAGTTCTTC. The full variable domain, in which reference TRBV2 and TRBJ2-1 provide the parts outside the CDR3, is EPEVTQTPSHQVTQMGQEVILRCVPISNHLYFYWYRQILGQKVEFLVSFYNNEISEKSEIFDDQFSVERPDGSNFTLKIRSTKLEDSAMYFCASQTGPYNEQFFGPGTRLTVL.

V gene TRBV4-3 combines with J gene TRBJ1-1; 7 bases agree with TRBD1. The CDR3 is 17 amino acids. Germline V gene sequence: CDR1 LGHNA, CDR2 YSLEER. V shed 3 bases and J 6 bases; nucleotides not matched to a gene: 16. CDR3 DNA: TGCGCCAGCAGCCAGGCTCTTCCAAACAGGGGTTCCGCTGAAGCTTTCTTT. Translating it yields CASSQALPNRGSAEAFF.

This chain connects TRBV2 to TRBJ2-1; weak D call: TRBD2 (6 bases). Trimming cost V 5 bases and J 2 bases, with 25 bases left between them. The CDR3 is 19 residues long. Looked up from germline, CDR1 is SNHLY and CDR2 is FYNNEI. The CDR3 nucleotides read TGTGCCAGCAGTAGAGTTGGGGGGTCAGGACTAAATACCTACAATGAGCAGTTCTTC. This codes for CASSRVGGSGLNTYNEQFF. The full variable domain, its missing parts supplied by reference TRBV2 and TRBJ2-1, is EPEVTQTPSHQVTQMGQEVILRCVPISNHLYFYWYRQILGQKVEFLVSFYNNEISEKSEIFDDQFSVERPDGSNFTLKIRSTKLEDSAMYFCASSRVGGSGLNTYNEQFFGPGTRLTVL.

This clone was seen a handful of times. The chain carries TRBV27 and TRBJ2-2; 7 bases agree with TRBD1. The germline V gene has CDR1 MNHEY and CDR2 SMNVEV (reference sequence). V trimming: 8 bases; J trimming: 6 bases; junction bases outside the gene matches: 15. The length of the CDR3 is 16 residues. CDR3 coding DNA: TGTGCCAGCGGGTCCGGGACAGCCAATGGCGCCGGGGAGCTGTTTTTT. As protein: CASGSGTANGAGELFF.

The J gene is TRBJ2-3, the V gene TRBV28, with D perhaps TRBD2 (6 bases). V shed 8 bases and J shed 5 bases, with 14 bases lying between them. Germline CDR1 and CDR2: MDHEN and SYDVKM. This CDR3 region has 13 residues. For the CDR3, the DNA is TGTGCCAGCGCGGGGTTGAGCGTAGATACGCAGTATTTT. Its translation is CASAGLSVDTQYF.

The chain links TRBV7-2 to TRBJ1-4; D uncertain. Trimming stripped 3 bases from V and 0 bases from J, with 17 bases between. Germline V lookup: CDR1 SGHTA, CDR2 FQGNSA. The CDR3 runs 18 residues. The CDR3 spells CASSFGPTGSATNEKLFF. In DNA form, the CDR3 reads TGTGCCAGCAGCTTTGGGCCCACGGGAAGTGCAACTAATGAAAAACTGTTTTTT.

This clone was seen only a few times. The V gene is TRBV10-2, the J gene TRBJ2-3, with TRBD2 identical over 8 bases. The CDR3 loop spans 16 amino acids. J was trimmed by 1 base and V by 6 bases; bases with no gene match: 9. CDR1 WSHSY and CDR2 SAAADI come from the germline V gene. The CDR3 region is CASSPGSGSGTDTQYF. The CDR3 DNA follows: TGCGCCAGCAGCCCAGGGAGCGGGAGTGGCACAGATACGCAGTATTTT.

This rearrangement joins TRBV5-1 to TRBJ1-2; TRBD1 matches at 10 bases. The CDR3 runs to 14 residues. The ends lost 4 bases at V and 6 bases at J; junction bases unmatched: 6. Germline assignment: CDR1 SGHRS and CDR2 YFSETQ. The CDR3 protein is CASSTGQGLHGYTF. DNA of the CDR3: TGCGCCAGCAGCACGGGACAGGGGCTTCATGGCTACACCTTC.

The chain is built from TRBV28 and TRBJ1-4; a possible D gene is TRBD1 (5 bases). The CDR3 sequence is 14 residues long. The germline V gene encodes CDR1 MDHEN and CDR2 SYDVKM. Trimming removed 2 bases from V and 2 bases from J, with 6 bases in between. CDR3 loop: CASSLPGTNEKLFF. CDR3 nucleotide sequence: TGTGCCAGCAGTTTACCAGGGACTAATGAAAAACTGTTTTTT.

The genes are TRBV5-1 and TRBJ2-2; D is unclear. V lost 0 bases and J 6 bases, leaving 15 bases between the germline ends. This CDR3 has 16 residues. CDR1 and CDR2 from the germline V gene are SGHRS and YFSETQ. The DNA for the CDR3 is TGCGCCAGCAGCTTGGAGGGTATAGATTATGCCGGGGAGCTGTTTTTT. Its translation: CASSLEGIDYAGELFF.

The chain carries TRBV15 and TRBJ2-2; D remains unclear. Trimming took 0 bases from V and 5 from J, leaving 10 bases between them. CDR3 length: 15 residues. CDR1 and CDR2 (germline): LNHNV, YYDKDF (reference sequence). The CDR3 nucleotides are TGTGCCACCAGCAGAGAGATCCCCCCGACCGGGGAGCTGTTTTTT. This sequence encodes CATSREIPPTGELFF.

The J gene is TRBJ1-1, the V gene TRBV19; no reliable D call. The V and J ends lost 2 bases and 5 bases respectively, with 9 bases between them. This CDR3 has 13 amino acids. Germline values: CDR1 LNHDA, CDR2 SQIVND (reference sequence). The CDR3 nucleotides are TGTGCCAGTAGTATAACAAGCACGACTGAAGCTTTCTTT. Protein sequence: CASSITSTTEAFF.

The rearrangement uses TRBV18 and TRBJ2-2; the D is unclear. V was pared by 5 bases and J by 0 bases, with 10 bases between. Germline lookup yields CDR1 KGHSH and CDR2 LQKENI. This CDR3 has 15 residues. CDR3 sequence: CASSDRNSNTGELFF. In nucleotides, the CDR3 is TGTGCCAGCTCAGATCGGAATTCGAACACCGGGGAGCTGTTTTTT.

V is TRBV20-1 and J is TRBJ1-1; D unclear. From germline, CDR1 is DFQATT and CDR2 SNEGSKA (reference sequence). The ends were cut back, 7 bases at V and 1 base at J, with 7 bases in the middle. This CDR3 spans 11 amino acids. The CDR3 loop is CSVSGNTEAFF. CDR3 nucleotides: TGCAGTGTTTCGGGGAACACTGAAGCTTTCTTT.

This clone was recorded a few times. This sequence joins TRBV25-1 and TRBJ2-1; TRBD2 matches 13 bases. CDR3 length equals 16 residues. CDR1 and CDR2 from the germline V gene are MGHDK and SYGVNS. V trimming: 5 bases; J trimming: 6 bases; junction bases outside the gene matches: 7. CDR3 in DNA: TGTGCCAGCAGTCCCATACTAGCGGGAGGGGGCAATGAGCAGTTCTTC. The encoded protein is CASSPILAGGGNEQFF. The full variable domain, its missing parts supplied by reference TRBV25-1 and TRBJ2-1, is EADIYQTPRYLVIGTGKKITLECSQTMGHDKMYWYQQDPGMELHLIHYSYGVNSTEKGDLSSESTVSRIRTEHFPLTLESARPSHTSQYLCASSPILAGGGNEQFFGPGTRLTVL.

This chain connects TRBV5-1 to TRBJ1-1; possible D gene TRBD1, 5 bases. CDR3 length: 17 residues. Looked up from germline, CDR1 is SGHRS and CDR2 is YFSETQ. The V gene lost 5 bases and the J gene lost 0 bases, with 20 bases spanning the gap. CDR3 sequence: CASRSPGSGGVNTEAFF. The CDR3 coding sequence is TGCGCCAGCAGGAGTCCGGGCAGCGGGGGGGTGAACACTGAAGCTTTCTTT.

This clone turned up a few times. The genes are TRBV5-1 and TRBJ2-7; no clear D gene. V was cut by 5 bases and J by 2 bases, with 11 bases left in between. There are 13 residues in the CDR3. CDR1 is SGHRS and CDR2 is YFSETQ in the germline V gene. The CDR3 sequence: CASSNPNTYEQYF. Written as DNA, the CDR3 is TGCGCCAGCAGTAACCCCAACACCTACGAGCAGTACTTC.

The CDR3 reads CASSSRSDTPQHF. CDR3 nucleotide sequence: TGTGCCAGCAGTTCCCGATCGGATACGCCCCAGCATTTT. V usage is TRBV5-5 and J usage is TRBJ1-5, with D unclear. In germline, CDR1 is SGHKS, CDR2 YYEKEE (reference sequence). This CDR3 is built from 13 residues. The V end was cut by 5 bases, the J end by 9 bases, with 15 bases between.

CDR3 in amino acids: CSVEARDQSYGYTF. In nucleotides, the CDR3 is TGCAGCGTTGAAGCCAGAGATCAGTCCTATGGCTACACCTTC. The chain has TRBV29-1 and TRBJ1-2; D uncertain. Germline V gene sequence: CDR1 SQVTM, CDR2 ANQGSEA. Trimming took off 1 base at V and 4 bases at J, with 13 bases between the two ends. This CDR3 has 14 residues.

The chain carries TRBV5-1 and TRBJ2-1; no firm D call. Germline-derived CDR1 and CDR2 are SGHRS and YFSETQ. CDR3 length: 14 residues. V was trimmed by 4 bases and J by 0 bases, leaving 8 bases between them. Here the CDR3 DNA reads TGCGCCAGCAGCGCCGACCCCTCCTACAATGAGCAGTTCTTC. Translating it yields CASSADPSYNEQFF.

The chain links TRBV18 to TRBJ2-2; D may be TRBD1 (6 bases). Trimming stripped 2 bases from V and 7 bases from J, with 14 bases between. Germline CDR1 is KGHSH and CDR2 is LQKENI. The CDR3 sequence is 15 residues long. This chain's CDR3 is CASSPGGLKVGELFF. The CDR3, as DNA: TGTGCCAGCTCACCAGGGGGCCTGAAAGTCGGGGAGCTGTTTTTT.

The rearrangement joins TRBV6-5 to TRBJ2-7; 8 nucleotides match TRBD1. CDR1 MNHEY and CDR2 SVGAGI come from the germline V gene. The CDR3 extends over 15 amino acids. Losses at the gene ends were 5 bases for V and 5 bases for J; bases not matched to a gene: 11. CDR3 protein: CASSSGGQGVDEQYF. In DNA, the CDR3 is TGTGCCAGCAGTAGTGGAGGACAGGGAGTCGACGAGCAGTACTTC.

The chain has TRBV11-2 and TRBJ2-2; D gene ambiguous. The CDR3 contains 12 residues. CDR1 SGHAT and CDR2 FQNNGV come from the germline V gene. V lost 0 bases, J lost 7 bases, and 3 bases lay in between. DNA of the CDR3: TGTGCCAGCAGCTTAGAATTCGGGGAGCTGTTTTTT. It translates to CASSLEFGELFF.

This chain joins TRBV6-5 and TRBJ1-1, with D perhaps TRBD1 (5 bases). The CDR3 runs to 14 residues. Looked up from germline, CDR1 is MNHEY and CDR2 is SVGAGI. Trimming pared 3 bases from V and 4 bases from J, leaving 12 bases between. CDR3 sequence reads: CASSYRGLSTEAFF. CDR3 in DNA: TGTGCCAGCAGTTATAGGGGACTGAGCACTGAAGCTTTCTTT.